The 3 T cell receptor beta chains below all came from one sample that was sequenced in a study of cytomegalovirus exposure and HLA in healthy donors. Both 60 Vbeta primers and 13 Jbeta primers went into the PCR. TCRdb's table, derived via immunoSEQ multiplex PCR, lists solely in-frame clones and lacks some. The sample has around 140,000 clones, roughly 78% seen once. The sample was PBMCs. The receptors come from a man aged 45 to 65 in good health and CMV-seropositive.

The chain is built from TRBV4-1 and TRBJ1-2; 9 bases align to TRBD1. After removal of 0 bases from V and 1 base from J, the junction contained 9 bases not matched to a gene. The CDR3 covers 18 residues. Germline CDR1 and CDR2: MGHRA and YSYEKL. The CDR3 DNA follows: TGCGCCAGCAGCCAAGACACCGCCGGGACAGGGCTTAACTATGGCTACACCTTC. Its protein product is CASSQDTAGTGLNYGYTF.

This clone occurred a few times. Written as DNA, the CDR3 is TGCAGCGTTGAAGATCGGACCCCGAGGAGGGAGACCCAGTACTTC. Protein product: CSVEDRTPRRETQYF. The chain links TRBV29-1 to TRBJ2-5; D may be TRBD2 (5 bases). Trimming stripped 0 bases from V and 5 bases from J, with 16 bases between. The germline V gene has CDR1 SQVTM and CDR2 ANQGSEA. The CDR3 sequence is 15 residues long.

The V gene is TRBV6-1, the J gene TRBJ2-3, with D perhaps TRBD1 (5 bases). V shed 1 base and J shed 4 bases, with 12 bases lying between them. This CDR3 is built from 15 residues. Germline V gene data show CDR1 as MNHNS and CDR2 as SASEGT. The CDR3 DNA is TGTGCCAGCAGTGAAGGGCCAGGGCCGGCAGATACGCAGTATTTT. This translates into CASSEGPGPADTQYF.